Below, 18 T cell receptor beta chains from the same sample are listed, as sequenced in a study of blood T cells in healthy people across ages. With a J-beta primer mix and a sample-barcoded 5' primer, a second PCR ran about 7 to 12 cycles. TCRdb fed the 5' RACE reads into MiXCR, producing one record per CDR3 protein. The repertoire holds about 570,000 distinct CDR3 sequences, with 27% as singletons. Material for sequencing was blood. The receptors derive from a woman aged 70-85 years in good health.

This clonotype occurred a few times. The V gene is TRBV5-1, the J gene TRBJ2-3; tentative D call: TRBD2 (7 bases). In germline, CDR1 is SGHRS, CDR2 YFSETQ. The CDR3 length is 14 residues. V was pared by 4 bases and J by 4 bases, with 13 bases between. The CDR3 DNA reads TGCGCCAGCAGCCTCGGGGGGCCGGCAGATACGCAGTATTTT. Its translation: CASSLGGPADTQYF. The full variable domain, with the rest looked up from reference TRBV5-1 and TRBJ2-3, is KAGVTQTPRYLIKTRGQQVTLSCSPISGHRSVSWYQQTPGQGLQFLFEYFSETQRNKGNFPGRFSGRQFSNSRSEMNVSTLELGDSALYLCASSLGGPADTQYFGPGTRLTVL.

The DNA of the CDR3 is TGTGCCAGCAGCTTAGATCAGGGTTACACTGAAGCTTTCTTT. Translation gives CASSLDQGYTEAFF. V is TRBV7-2 and J is TRBJ1-1; D possibly corresponds to TRBD1 (5 bases). The germline V gene encodes CDR1 SGHTA and CDR2 FQGNSA. The CDR3 runs 14 residues. Trimming removed 1 base from V and 3 bases from J, with 9 bases in between.

This clonotype was observed a few times. The chain links TRBV13 to TRBJ2-7; a possible D gene is TRBD2 (6 bases). Germline lookup yields CDR1 PRHDT and CDR2 FYEKMQ (reference sequence). The V gene lost 6 bases and the J gene lost 6 bases, with 18 bases spanning the gap. This CDR3 is built from 14 residues. CDR3 in amino acids: CASSSRWGVVEQYF. The CDR3 DNA sequence: TGTGCCAGCAGTTCCAGGTGGGGGGTGGTCGAGCAGTACTTC.

This clonotype has more than one count but fewer than ten. The chain is built from TRBV12-3 or TRBV12-4 and TRBJ1-1; 7 nucleotides agree with TRBD1. The CDR3 is 14 residues long. The V gene end was trimmed by 5 bases and the J gene end by 3 bases; junction bases not matched to a gene: 6. The CDR3 DNA sequence: TGTGCCAGCAGTGGCCAGGGGGGGTACACTGAAGCTTTCTTT. Encoded protein: CASSGQGGYTEAFF.

This clonotype was observed a handful of times. The CDR3 bases are TGTGCCAGCAAAAGTGAGACGGATTATGGCTACACCTTC. It codes for CASKSETDYGYTF. V gene TRBV28 combines with J gene TRBJ1-2; D not certain. V was pared by 7 bases and J by 5 bases, with 14 bases between. Germline assignment: CDR1 MDHEN and CDR2 SYDVKM. The CDR3 spans 13 residues.

This chain joins TRBV29-1 and TRBJ2-5; D gene ambiguous. V lost 2 bases, J lost 1 base, and 8 bases lay in between. The CDR3 loop spans 13 amino acids. Germline-derived CDR1 and CDR2 are SQVTM and ANQGSEA. CDR3: CSVERAPQETQYF. The CDR3 region has the DNA TGCAGCGTTGAAAGGGCACCCCAAGAGACCCAGTACTTC.

V gene TRBV20-1 combines with J gene TRBJ1-2, with D unresolved. Germline-derived CDR1 and CDR2 are DFQATT and SNEGSKA (reference sequence). This CDR3 is built from 11 residues. V lost 2 bases to trimming and J lost 5 bases, with 6 bases between them. This CDR3 reads CSARLPYGYTF. For the CDR3, the DNA is TGCAGTGCTAGACTACCTTATGGCTACACCTTC.

J is TRBJ2-7 and V is TRBV12-3 or TRBV12-4, with D perhaps given as TRBD1 or TRBD2 (5 bases each). Trimming removed 7 bases at V and 6 bases at J, with 16 bases between. The CDR3 has 13 amino acids. CDR3 coding DNA: TGTGCCAGCAAGTTTGAGGGTGGGGCCGAGCAGTACTTC. The encoded protein is CASKFEGGAEQYF.

This clonotype was counted ten times or more. This CDR3 reads CSARDFGHEQYF. In DNA form, the CDR3 reads TGCAGTGCTAGAGATTTCGGTCACGAGCAGTACTTC. This chain connects TRBV20-1 to TRBJ2-7; D unresolved. The CDR3 totals 12 residues. V was cut by 0 bases and J by 5 bases, with 8 bases left in between. Per the germline V gene, CDR1 is DFQATT and CDR2 is SNEGSKA (reference sequence).

This clonotype was counted a few times. The chain recombines TRBV6-1 with TRBJ2-5; TRBD1 matches at 7 bases. The DNA end is a closer match to TRBJ2-1, so the J assignment may be wrong. CDR1 and CDR2 (germline): MNHNS, SASEGT. The CDR3 length is 14 residues. In DNA form, the CDR3 reads TGTGCCAGCAGCCCGGGACAGTTATACAATGAGCAGTTCTTC. It codes for CASSPGQLYNEQFF.

This clonotype has a handful of counts. V and J are TRBV20-1 and TRBJ1-2; D remains unclear. Germline V lookup: CDR1 DFQATT, CDR2 SNEGSKA (reference sequence). The CDR3 covers 16 residues. Trimming took off 2 bases at V and 8 bases at J, with 24 bases between the two ends. The CDR3 coding sequence is TGCAGTGCTAGACCTCCCCAGAGCTCCCTCGCGCGGGGCTACACCTTC. It encodes CSARPPQSSLARGYTF.

In its sample, this clonotype was seen a few times. The chain couples TRBV6-5 to TRBJ1-1; 9 positions match TRBD1. The CDR3 length is 13 residues. Germline-derived CDR1 and CDR2 are MNHEY and SVGAGI. V gave up 7 bases and J gave up 7 bases; unmatched junction bases: 7. CDR3 sequence (DNA): TGTGCCAGCACCAAAGGGGGACAGGGTGAAGCTTTCTTT. Protein: CASTKGGQGEAFF.

The sample holds a few counts of this clonotype. The chain joins TRBV20-1 to TRBJ2-3; D gene ambiguous. CDR1 DFQATT and CDR2 SNEGSKA come from the germline V gene (reference sequence). This CDR3 region has 13 residues. The germline V and J ends were trimmed by 2 bases and 7 bases, with 13 bases remaining between them. CDR3 bases: TGCAGTGCTAGATCCCCTCCTACGTATACGCAGTATTTT. It translates to CSARSPPTYTQYF.

This clonotype was picked up one time. The gene calls are TRBV5-6 and TRBJ2-5; 10 bases map to TRBD2. CDR1 and CDR2 from the germline V gene are SGHDT and YYEEEE. The junction had 11 bases not matched to a gene; V was cut back by 4 bases and J by 5 bases. This CDR3 region has 16 residues. CDR3 sequence: CASSIASGSFGETQYF. The CDR3 region has the DNA TGTGCCAGCAGCATCGCTAGCGGGAGTTTCGGTGAGACCCAGTACTTC.

The chain recombines TRBV20-1 with TRBJ2-5, with D possibly TRBD1 on 7 matching bases. The CDR3 totals 12 residues. With 6 bases removed from V and 5 bases from J, the gap between germline ends came to 13 bases. CDR1 is DFQATT, CDR2 SNEGSKA, per germline (reference sequence). Here the CDR3 DNA reads TGCAGTGCGCAGGGGGGTGCGGAGACCCAGTACTTC. Protein product: CSAQGGAETQYF.

This clonotype has just a few counts. The chain carries TRBV9 and TRBJ1-4, with a weak D call TRBD1 (6 bases). The CDR3 consists of 14 residues. Trimming took 1 base from V and 6 from J, leaving 10 bases between them. The germline CDR1 and CDR2 sequences are SGDLS and YYNGEE. The CDR3 is CASSVRGVDEKLFF. The CDR3 DNA follows: TGTGCCAGCAGCGTAAGGGGGGTAGATGAAAAACTGTTTTTT.

This clonotype was seen only a few times. The chain has TRBV18 and TRBJ2-7, with D unresolved. Germline V gene data show CDR1 as KGHSH and CDR2 as LQKENI. Trimming removed 3 bases at V and 0 bases at J, with 12 bases between. The CDR3 has 15 residues. CDR3 coding DNA: TGTGCCAGCTCACCTACGACATCGAGCTCCTACGAGCAGTACTTC. Protein sequence: CASSPTTSSSYEQYF.

V gene TRBV20-1 combines with J gene TRBJ2-5; the match to TRBD2 covers 13 bases. The J call may not be correct, given that the DNA end is closer to TRBJ2-1. CDR1 DFQATT and CDR2 SNEGSKA come from the germline V gene (reference sequence). CDR3 length equals 15 residues. CDR3 bases: TGCAGTGCTAGGGCCCCGGGACTAGCGGGAAATGAGCAGTTCTTC. The encoded protein is CSARAPGLAGNEQFF.